This TCR beta chain was sequenced in a study of graft-versus-host responses after intestinal transplantation. The wider study: Every one of the recipients received anti-thymocyte globulin induction and afterwards took tacrolimus and steroids for about 3 years.

With V trimmed by 6 bases and J by 4 bases, 8 bases remained unmatched. Germline V gives CDR1 KGHSH, CDR2 LQKENI. The CDR3 is 14 amino acids. The table came from immunoSEQ multiplex PCR; TCRdb's copy has only in-frame clones and leaves some out. Counted here are some 6,600 clones, roughly 29% occurring once; the ten biggest clones make up about 4%. This chain joins TRBV18 and TRBJ2-5; 7 bases are a match to TRBD2. The receptor comes from a human patient who was an organ donor for intestinal transplantation. Source: alloreactive CD4+ T cells from a mixed lymphocyte reaction culture, taken before transplantation. Subset specified: CFSE-low proliferating T cells sorted from roughly six-day pre-transplant mixed lymphocyte reaction (GvH or HvG direction). The CDR3 region has the DNA TGTGCCAGCTCCCCAACGGGGGGAGGAGAGACCCAGTACTTC. It specifies CASSPTGGGETQYF.